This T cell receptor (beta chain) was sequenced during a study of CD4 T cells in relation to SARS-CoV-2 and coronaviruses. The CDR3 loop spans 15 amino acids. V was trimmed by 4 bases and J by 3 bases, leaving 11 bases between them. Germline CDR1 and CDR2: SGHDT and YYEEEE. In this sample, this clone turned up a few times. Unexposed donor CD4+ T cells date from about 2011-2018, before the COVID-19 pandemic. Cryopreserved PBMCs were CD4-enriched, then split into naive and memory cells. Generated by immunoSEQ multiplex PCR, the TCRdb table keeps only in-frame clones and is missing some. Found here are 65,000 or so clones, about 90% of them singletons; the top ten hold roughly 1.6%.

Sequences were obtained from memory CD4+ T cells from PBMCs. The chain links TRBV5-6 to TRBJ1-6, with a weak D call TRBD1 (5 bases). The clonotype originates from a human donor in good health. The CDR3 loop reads CASSPWGGYNSPLHF. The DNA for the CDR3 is TGTGCCAGCAGCCCCTGGGGGGGCTATAATTCACCCCTCCACTTT.